Given below is one T cell receptor beta chain in context. Its antigen is unknown. TCR libraries were built in bulk with a published protocol and specific TCR primers. TCRdb reprocessed the PCR reads via MiXCR and lists one record per CDR3 protein. Among 45,000 to 55,000 distinct CDR3 sequences listed, about a third were seen once. CDR3 length equals 19 residues. From germline, CDR1 is DFQATT and CDR2 SNEGSKA (reference sequence). V was clipped by 1 base and J by 2 bases; unmatched bases: 11. A CD8+CD4-CCR7+CD45RA+ phenotype served as the sorting definition for naive CD8 T cells. These data originate in a study of molecular identifiers for immune sequencing clone quantification. Turning to the study itself: Replicate experiments took RNA from about 21,000 or 97,000 naive CD8 cells, divided it five ways and sequenced four.

General study findings and limits: It was shown that clones above 20 RNA copies held over 97% of effector molecules, but under 1% in naive cells.

V usage is TRBV20-1 and J usage is TRBJ2-3, with 14 bases lining up with TRBD2. This sequence was found in a human donor in good health. Some libraries in this study had Jurkat cell RNA spiked in. What was sequenced was naive CD8+ T cells from blood, with Jurkat cell RNA spiked in. Subset: FACS-sorted CD8+CD4-CCR7+CD45RA+ naive T cells. CDR3 sequence (DNA): TGCAGTGCTAGAGGGGGACTAGCGGGAGAGATCTACCTCACAGATACGCAGTATTTT. It is translated as CSARGGLAGEIYLTDTQYF.